A single sample is the source of the 31 T cell receptor beta chains below, sequenced in a study of CXCR3-negative and CXCR3-positive naive CD8 T cells (dated 2019 in TCRdb). Sequenced using a NextSeq 550. The Human TCR Profiling Kit (MiLaboratory) was used to prepare UMI-labeled 5' RACE TRB cDNA libraries. TCRdb reprocessed the reads; each CDR3 protein sequence makes one entry, and DNA is unavailable. This specimen's table enumerates about 56,000 distinct CDR3 sequences. The top ten clonotypes cover 20% to 25% of the sample. Material: memory CD8+ T cells from blood. According to the study, the label for this sample's cell subset or site signals: conventional CD8+ memory T cells (TMEM), sorted as controls. These receptors came from a human donor in good health. Some clones in this sample may be carry-over from other donors' samples.

V usage is TRBV5-4 and J usage is TRBJ2-1; the D gene TCRdb calls, TRBD1, cannot be checked with no DNA. The germline CDR1 and CDR2 sequences are SGHNT and YYREEE (reference sequence). This CDR3 is built from 15 residues. The CDR3 reads CASSSQGGIYNEQFF.

The chain has TRBV19 and TRBJ1-1. Germline V gene lookup returns CDR1 LNHDA and CDR2 SQIVND (reference sequence). The CDR3 length is 12 residues. The CDR3 loop is CASTDTDTEAFF.

The V call is TRBV7-2, the J call TRBJ1-1; there is no DNA to check the TCRdb D call of TRBD1. The length of the CDR3 is 17 residues. CDR1 is SGHTA, CDR2 FQGNSA, per germline. CDR3 in amino acids: CASSLYPVPGPNTEAFF.

The rearrangement uses TRBV12-3 or TRBV12-4 and TRBJ2-3; lacking DNA, the TRBD1 call made by TCRdb goes unchecked. The CDR3 covers 15 residues. This chain's CDR3 is CASSSGTGGTDTQYF.

The genes are TRBV29-1 and TRBJ2-1. Germline CDR1 reads SQVTM; CDR2 reads ANQGSEA. The CDR3 runs 14 residues. The CDR3 protein is CSVDTANSYNEQFF.

The chain has TRBV7-9 and TRBJ2-3. CDR1 and CDR2 (germline): SEHNR, FQNEAQ (reference sequence). The CDR3 is 12 residues long. The CDR3 loop reads CASSLSGDTQYF.

The rearrangement links TRBV19 to TRBJ2-7. The germline CDR1 and CDR2 sequences are LNHDA and SQIVND (reference sequence). The CDR3 has 12 residues. The CDR3 sequence is CASSIAGDEQYF.

The chain links TRBV15 to TRBJ1-5; TCRdb gives TRBD1 as the D gene, but with no DNA this cannot be confirmed. The CDR3 is made up of 14 amino acids. In germline, CDR1 is LNHNV, CDR2 YYDKDF (reference sequence). This CDR3 reads CATDRDRGVQPQHF.

V and J are TRBV4-3 and TRBJ1-5. The CDR3 loop spans 17 amino acids. CDR1 and CDR2 (germline): LGHNA, YSLEER. The CDR3: CASSQDFGGRVSQPQHF.

This chain connects TRBV3-1 to TRBJ1-6; the D gene TCRdb calls, TRBD1, cannot be checked with no DNA. The CDR3 has 15 residues. CDR1 LGHDT and CDR2 YNNKEL come from the germline V gene (reference sequence). This CDR3 reads CASSQSDRMNSPLHF.

The chain carries TRBV28 and TRBJ2-7; the TCRdb call, TRBD1, lacks DNA for checking. The CDR3 spans 15 residues. Germline CDR1 MDHEN, CDR2 SYDVKM. The chain's CDR3 is CASSPTGVFDREQYF. Together with reference TRBV28 and TRBJ2-7, the CDR3 gives the full variable domain: DVKVTQSSRYLVKRTGEKVFLECVQDMDHENMFWYRQDPGLGLRLIYFSYDVKMKEKGDIPEGYSVSREKKERFSLILESASTNQTSMYLCASSPTGVFDREQYFGPGTRLTVT.

The rearrangement joins TRBV7-3 to TRBJ2-7. The length of the CDR3 is 11 residues. Germline lookup yields CDR1 SGHTA and CDR2 FQGTGA. The CDR3 protein is CASSLNHEQYF.

This CDR3 reads CASSQGIVRETYEQYF. The rearrangement uses TRBV4-3 and TRBJ2-7; the TCRdb call, TRBD2, lacks DNA for checking. The CDR3 covers 16 residues. CDR1 and CDR2 from the germline V gene are LGHNA and YSLEER.

CDR3 protein: CASSPLGEGYNEQFF. The chain carries TRBV7-3 and TRBJ2-1; as DNA is missing, the TRBD2 call by TCRdb cannot be tested. The CDR3 has 15 amino acids. Germline loops: CDR1 SGHTA, CDR2 FQGTGA.

The CDR3 sequence: CSARTGSNEKLFF. This chain joins TRBV29-1 and TRBJ1-4; TCRdb returns TRBD1, unconfirmable since there is no DNA. Germline-derived CDR1 and CDR2 are SQVTM and ANQGSEA. This CDR3 region has 13 residues.

The chain has TRBV3-1 and TRBJ2-1. Germline CDR1 is LGHDT and CDR2 is YNNKEL (reference sequence). The CDR3 has 16 residues. The CDR3 loop is CASSQDIGLSYNEQFF.

V is TRBV7-4 and J is TRBJ2-5; TCRdb's D call of TRBD2 is untestable without DNA. Per the germline V gene, CDR1 is SGHVT and CDR2 is SQSDAQ. CDR3 length equals 16 residues. CDR3 region: CASSLGGLPGGETQYF.

J is TRBJ2-5 and V is TRBV7-8; with no DNA, the TCRdb D assignment of TRBD2 cannot be verified. The CDR3 consists of 17 residues. Germline loops: CDR1 SGHVS, CDR2 FQNEAQ. The CDR3 reads CASSLVALAGGVKTQYF.

The chain has TRBV5-1 and TRBJ2-1; TCRdb lists TRBD2, though no DNA is available to test this call. This CDR3 has 14 residues. The germline V gene encodes CDR1 SGHRS and CDR2 YFSETQ. This CDR3 reads CASSGSGAYNEQFF.

The chain is built from TRBV29-1 and TRBJ2-2. Germline V lookup: CDR1 SQVTM, CDR2 ANQGSEA. This CDR3 has 14 amino acids. The CDR3 loop is CSVEVGANTGELFF.

The chain is built from TRBV27 and TRBJ2-7. Germline CDR1 reads MNHEY; CDR2 reads SMNVEV (reference sequence). The CDR3 spans 11 residues. CDR3 protein: CASSLAGVQYF.

The chain recombines TRBV12-3 or TRBV12-4 with TRBJ2-1; the TCRdb call, TRBD1, lacks DNA for checking. CDR3 length: 14 residues. The CDR3 sequence: CASSAPPGFNEQFF.

V usage is TRBV7-9 and J usage is TRBJ2-1; TCRdb designates TRBD2, a call that cannot be tested without DNA. Germline V CDR1 and CDR2: SEHNR, FQNEAQ (reference sequence). This CDR3 is 16 amino acids long. The CDR3 sequence is CASSLTGAGGPSEQFF.

The chain carries TRBV7-3 and TRBJ2-7; no DNA is available, so the TRBD1 call from TCRdb remains unchecked. The length of the CDR3 is 15 residues. Germline lookup yields CDR1 SGHTA and CDR2 FQGTGA. CDR3 region: CASSWGGGGSYEQYF.

The V call is TRBV7-6, the J call TRBJ2-6. The germline V gene encodes CDR1 SGHVS and CDR2 FNYEAQ. The CDR3 has 15 amino acids. The CDR3 loop reads CASSLANTGANVLTF.

The chain carries TRBV19 and TRBJ2-3; there is no DNA to check the TCRdb D call of TRBD1. CDR1 is LNHDA and CDR2 is SQIVND in the germline V gene (reference sequence). The CDR3 runs 14 residues. This CDR3 is CASSLQGSTDTQYF.

The chain employs TRBV12-3 or TRBV12-4 and TRBJ1-2; TCRdb designates TRBD1, a call that cannot be tested without DNA. The CDR3 is 14 amino acids. This chain's CDR3 is CASSSGTDYYGYTF.

V is TRBV9 and J is TRBJ2-2. Germline V gene data show CDR1 as SGDLS and CDR2 as YYNGEE. The CDR3 is 13 residues long. This CDR3 reads CASSVTVTGELFF.

The chain has TRBV14 and TRBJ2-7; without DNA, the TCRdb call of TRBD1 cannot be checked. Germline V CDR1 and CDR2: SGHDN, FVKESK. The CDR3 has 15 amino acids. This CDR3 is CASSQVPQTRREQYF.

This sequence joins TRBV5-6 and TRBJ2-7; the TCRdb call, TRBD1, lacks DNA for checking. The germline V gene encodes CDR1 SGHDT and CDR2 YYEEEE. The CDR3 runs to 14 residues. The CDR3 reads CASSFQDRVNEQYF.

The rearrangement links TRBV4-3 to TRBJ1-2. This CDR3 contains 15 residues. Germline V gene lookup returns CDR1 LGHNA and CDR2 YSLEER. The CDR3 here is CASSQDRGRNYGYTF.